These T cell receptor beta chains were read from a single sample in a study of early T cells in non-severe SARS-CoV-2 infection. TCRdb independently ran MiXCR on the 5' RACE reads; one entry per CDR3 protein. Of approximately 23,000 distinct CDR3 sequences in the sample, about 4.6% were seen once. Sequenced: whole blood. Receptor source: an adult who was a healthcare worker with PCR-confirmed SARS-CoV-2 infection or an uninfected control (not recorded which). CDR3s include the opening cysteine and the closing phenylalanine or tryptophan. A D gene is named only where the DNA matches it firmly. The size of a clone is reported for some rows only, either as once, few or many, or as a class for expanded clones.

clone_size d_call j_call v_call cdr3_nt cdr3_aa
NA NA TRBJ1-2 TRBV4-1 TGCGCCAGCGTCCCCACTCCTAACTATGGCTACACCTTC CASVPTPNYGYTF
many NA TRBJ2-3 TRBV11-3 TGTGCCAGCAGCCCCGCGAAGGGCACAGATACGCAGTATTTT CASSPAKGTDTQYF
many TRBD2 TRBJ2-1 TRBV19 TGTGCCACTAATACACTAGCGGGCATTCACAATGAGCAGTTCTTC CATNTLAGIHNEQFF
many NA TRBJ2-5 TRBV6-5 TGTGCCAGCAGTACCTCCGGAGGGACTCCGGAGACCCAGTACTTC CASSTSGGTPETQYF
few TRBD2 TRBJ2-3 TRBV12-3/TRBV12-4 TGTGCCAGCAGTTTAGATTCGCTAGCGGGAGGCACAGATACGCAGTATTTT CASSLDSLAGGTDTQYF
many TRBD2 TRBJ2-1 TRBV9 TGTGCCAGCAGCGCCAGCGGGAGCTCCTACAATGAGCAGTTCTTC CASSASGSSYNEQFF
many TRBD1 TRBJ2-7 TRBV20-1 TGCAGTGCTGATATAGACAGGGGCGAGCAGTACTTC CSADIDRGEQYF
many NA TRBJ2-5 TRBV4-1 TGCGCCAGCAGCCAAGGCGGGACCATCCAAGAGACCCAGTACTTC CASSQGGTIQETQYF
few NA TRBJ2-1 TRBV7-6 TGTGCCAGCAGCTTGGGGGCCGGGACCCAGTTCTTC CASSLGAGTQFF
many NA TRBJ1-1 TRBV29-1 TGCAGCGTAACGGACGGTTATAACACTGAAGCTTTCTTT CSVTDGYNTEAFF
NA NA TRBJ2-3 TRBV2 TGTGCCAGCAACTCCGGAGCCGCTAGCACAGATACGCAGTATTTT CASNSGAASTDTQYF
NA NA TRBJ1-2 TRBV19 TGTGCCAGTAGTATTGGGGCAGGGGCGAACTATGGCTACACCTTC CASSIGAGANYGYTF
NA NA TRBJ1-2 TRBV7-2 TGTGCCAGCAGCTTAACAGGGTCCTATGGCTACACCTTC CASSLTGSYGYTF
many NA TRBJ2-5 TRBV12-5 TGTGCTAGTGGTCTCGGACAAGGGTACCAAGAGACCCAGTACTTC CASGLGQGYQETQYF
many TRBD2 TRBJ2-1 TRBV20-1 TGCAGTGCGCAAACTAGCGGGAGCCTTAATGAGCAGTTCTTC CSAQTSGSLNEQFF